The entry below describes one T cell receptor (beta chain). Its antigen specificity is not known. One base away there is no much larger clone; base qualities are not given. The cohort comprised 710 or so healthy bone marrow donors. At the time of sampling, all cohort members were nominally healthy, though unrecorded immune exposures were likely present. The donor tested CMV seronegative and was one of the 352 seronegative cohort members. Every donor gave a peripheral blood sample, and the peripheral blood mononuclear cells from that sample were used for TCR beta sequencing. Genomic DNA was extracted from the blood cell samples with the Qiagen DNeasy Blood Extraction Kit. These data belong to a study of cytomegalovirus exposure and HLA in healthy donors (TCRdb year 2017). Regarding the study in general: An earlier analysis of 587 of the donors reported over 250 Gb of sequence data and approximately 120 million unique TCR beta sequences obtained from around 180 million T cells. An early release covering about 600 HLA-typed donors comprised about 290 gigabases of sequencing data and around 85 million unique TCR sequences. Among the roughly 430 genotyped donors, 75% to 90% belonged to the genetic ancestry cluster associated with self-reported Caucasian donors. The aim of the study was to test whether cataloging public T cell receptors could identify signatures of past pathogen exposure. The study profiled the T cell repertoires of hundreds of subjects by immunosequencing and related them to cytomegalovirus serostatus. A separate validation cohort of about 110 different subjects was used in addition to the approximately 670-subject first cohort. To predict cytomegalovirus infection status, the study combined high-throughput TCR immunosequencing, statistical association of individual TCRs with disease status, and machine learning. A later analysis re-analyzed previously published TCR beta repertoires from approximately 670 donors and added high-resolution HLA genotyping to study TCR occurrence patterns. In the later analysis, no new phenotypic data were used to find candidate immune exposures; instead, reliance was placed on TCR beta sequences and their occurrence across donors. An earlier analysis of 587 of the donors used high-throughput TCR beta sequencing to judge whether each TCR beta V gene segment behaved as functional or pseudogenic. Donor age, sex, ethnicity and CMV serostatus were compiled together with the repertoire data. In a later genetic analysis, genome-wide SNP genotypes for about three fifths of the roughly 670 donors were used, and that subset was treated as a discovery cohort. Every discovery cohort repertoire had been produced on one sequencing platform. Class I and class II HLA loci were covered by the typing at four-digit resolution. The number of typed donors differed by locus: roughly 629-640 for A, B, C, DRB1 and DQB1; 522 for DQA1; around 610 for DPA1; and 450 to 480 for DPB1. Roughly 5 DR-DQ haplotypes were handled as single units for association and clustering because linkage in the cohort was strong. Among 398 genotyped donors of the cohort, an average of roughly 230,000 unique TCR beta nucleotide sequences was sequenced per donor, of which roughly 17% were non-productive.

The research as a whole found: A group of highly shared sequence variants was considered likely to be a technical artifact of the sequencing pipeline. Because HLA typing was missing for some donors at each locus, association tests included only the typed subset. The study gave a list of around 170 TCR beta chains associated with cytomegalovirus. In a later analysis, HLA-associated TCR beta chains showed more clonal expansion and lower generation probabilities than non-associated chains that were equally common. Cytomegalovirus status was reported to be diagnosed by the classifier with high specificity and sensitivity in both the original and validation cohorts. Compared with the 666-donor mean, donors in an Asian-associated ancestry cluster had fewer N-insertions in productive TCRs, according to a later genetic analysis. A few of the identified cytomegalovirus-associated TCR beta chains were confirmed in vitro to be specific for cytomegalovirus antigens. The only immune exposure information available for the cohort was CMV serostatus. Most CMV-associated TCR beta chains appeared to be HLA-restricted in a later analysis, and the HLA associations seemed to be driven largely by CMV exposure. Linkage disequilibrium might explain the correlated functional status among segregating V segments, but an unknown experimental factor could not be excluded. A further reported finding was that TCR beta sequences accurately predicted the HLA-A and HLA-B alleles for most subjects in the first cohort. In an earlier analysis of 587 of the donors, most TCR beta V segments were observed in productive rearrangements about 87% or about 30% of the time, broadly matching IMGT annotations. The earlier analysis of 587 of the donors excluded over 15 rarely observed V segments, including chromosome 9 orphons, because counts were too low. Presence/absence analyses assumed roughly uniform sequencing depth across donors, an assumption that may not hold. A later analysis reported that several top co-occurrence clusters appeared linked to parvovirus B19, influenza, CMV and Epstein-Barr virus. A later analysis associated 16,951 TCR beta sequences with specific HLA alleles at a false discovery rate of 0.05. Only TCR beta chains were sequenced in this cohort, and the absence of alpha or paired-chain data limited detectable features. The authors suggested that the approach could potentially be extended to other disease states and immunological phenotypes. A later genetic analysis associated a missense DCLRE1C variant with V-gene and J-gene trimming of TCR beta chains, and an independent cohort replicated the association. Strong co-occurrence of HLA alleles, especially DR and DQ, made assigning TCR associations to individual alleles difficult. A later analysis found that TCR association rates varied across HLA loci, with DRB1 alleles showing the most associated TCRs and HLA-C alleles the fewest. While some public TCRs were present in many individuals, most TCR sequences turned up only very rarely across donors. Because the 87-base-pair reads could not distinguish some IMGT-functional V segments, including TRBV6-2 and TRBV6-3, those segments were excluded.

V is pared back by 0 bases and J by 1 base, with 10 bases lying between the germline termini. In the germline V gene (reference sequence), CDR1 corresponds to SGHNT and CDR2 to YYREEE. The CDR3 numbers 15 residues from cysteine through phenylalanine. Here the CDR3 DNA is all that survives: 45 bases in frame from base 1. Preparation of the library involved the immunoSEQ multiplex PCR assay. For the multiplex PCR, a mixture combining 60 forward primers for TCR Vbeta segments and 13 reverse primers for TCR Jbeta segments was used. The CDR3 region of rearranged TCR beta genes was amplified from genomic DNA by a multiplex PCR assay. The Illumina HiSeq System was used to sequence the amplified TCR beta libraries as 87-base-pair reads. Per the original workflow: In a later analysis, some 80 million unique TCR beta chains were counted across the 666 repertoires, and around 10 million of these chains were shared by at least two donors. A nearest-neighbor algorithm error-corrected the raw reads and collapsed the reads into unique sequences, merging closely related sequences to remove PCR and sequencing errors. V, D and J gene segments were assigned by aligning CDR3 sequences to IMGT reference sequences. For a sequence to be retained, a match of at least six nucleotides to both a V gene segment and a J gene segment was required. A rearrangement was called productive if the CDR3 had no stop codons and remained in frame with V and J, and every other rearrangement was called non-productive. CDR3 was defined by IMGT convention, running from the second conserved V-encoded cysteine to the conserved J-encoded phenylalanine. The earlier analysis of 500 to 600 of the donors excluded sequences that lacked an unambiguous match to a single V gene segment. In an earlier analysis of approximately 610 of the donors, V segments were called functional above 56.7% productive rearrangements and were called segregating when the between-donor standard deviation exceeded 5%. To diagnose cytomegalovirus status from the catalog of TCR beta chain sequences, a statistical classification framework was built. A later analysis assigned V and J genes by comparing TCR nucleotide sequences with IMGT/GENE-DB human TR gene sequences. A later analysis assigned CDR3 sequences and most-parsimonious VDJ recombination scenarios with the TCRdist pipeline. In a later analysis, each TCR beta chain was defined by its CDR3 amino acid sequence together with its V-gene family, and reads lacking a unique V-gene family were excluded. To address suspected cross-contamination and a sequencing artifact, a later analysis removed over 500 highly shared, low-generation-probability nucleotide sequences. For each public chain, a later analysis derived a clonal expansion index from normalized ranks of inferred template counts within each repertoire. In a later analysis, generation probabilities were computed with a VDJ recombination model fitted to out-of-frame rearrangements, and the resulting probabilities were checked against IGoR. In a later analysis, hypergeometric tests were used to score TCR-TCR, TCR-HLA and TCR-CMV co-occurrence, with a repertoire-size bias correction applied to TCR pairs. To estimate false discovery rates, a later analysis permuted the HLA or CMV assignments 20 times. In a later analysis, co-occurring TCRs were grouped with DBSCAN, and TCRdist sequence similarity was added when clustering was performed within HLA-allele-positive subsets. Co-occurrence clustering excluded repertoires with fewer than 30,000 or more than 120,000 public chains, plus five with anomalous nucleotide sharing. The clones in this table, taken by TCRdb from immuneACCESS, are in-frame only. Not every clone is retained; where verified, under half of the shortfall comes from an unresolved V gene, and the cause of the rest is unknown. V, J and clone size are taken as reported in that table, and D and trimming were inferred from the DNA itself. Counted in this sample were about 140,000 clones; around 82% of them appeared once. Of the sample, around 2.5% is held by the ten largest clones.

The sequenced sample consisted of PBMCs. The TCR was taken from a man over 45 in good health and CMV-seronegative. This chain is built from TRBV5-4 and TRBJ1-1; TRBD1 might be the D gene, on 6 matching bases. The nucleotide sequence reads as follows: TGTGCCAGCAGCTTGGTCCGGGGACAGAACACTGAAGCTTTCTTT. It codes for CASSLVRGQNTEAFF.